A single sample gave rise to the 10 T cell receptor beta chains below, sequenced in a study of blood T cell repertoires in COVID-19. Here immunoSEQ multiplex PCR was the method, and the copy in TCRdb shows in-frame clones only, minus some. The sample contains some 240,000 clones, about 90% of which appear only once. Specimen: peripheral blood. Receptor source: a man aged 55 to 70 with COVID-19, enrolled during active disease.

This clone was seen more than once but under ten times. The rearrangement links TRBV18 to TRBJ1-1, with D possibly being TRBD1 (6 bases). CDR1 and CDR2 (germline): KGHSH, LQKENI. Trimming left V 5 bases short and J 0 bases short, with 10 bases between. This CDR3 has 14 amino acids. CDR3 loop: CASSKDRMNTEAFF. The DNA for the CDR3 is TGTGCCAGCTCAAAGGACAGAATGAACACTGAAGCTTTCTTT.

This clone showed up just once. The genes are TRBV6-5 and TRBJ2-7; TRBD1 aligns across 7 bases. The germline gives CDR1 MNHEY, CDR2 SVGAGI. This CDR3 has 15 amino acids. V lost 9 bases, J lost 4 bases, and 15 bases stayed unmatched. DNA of the CDR3: TGTGCCAGTAGGGGGCTAGGAGGTTCGAGATACGAGCAGTACTTC. This encodes CASRGLGGSRYEQYF.

The chain has TRBV12-3 or TRBV12-4 and TRBJ2-7, with 9 bases aligning to TRBD1. The CDR3 runs 13 residues. The J segment lost 3 bases and the V segment lost 7 bases, leaving 4 bases of the junction unmatched. The CDR3 here is CASKTGGLYEQYF. CDR3 bases: TGTGCCAGCAAGACAGGGGGGCTCTACGAGCAGTACTTC.

The chain joins TRBV7-6 to TRBJ2-1; 8 nucleotides align to TRBD2. The CDR3 length is 16 residues. After removal of 0 bases from V and 4 bases from J, the junction contained 5 bases not matched to a gene. Germline loops: CDR1 SGHVS, CDR2 FNYEAQ. In nucleotides, the CDR3 is TGTGCCAGCAGCTTAGCCCCCAGCGGGGGTTACAATGAGCAGTTCTTC. It specifies CASSLAPSGGYNEQFF.

V is TRBV7-9 and J is TRBJ2-3, with TRBD2 matching 12 bases. With 4 bases clipped from V and 4 bases from J, the junction kept 6 bases outside the gene matches. Germline CDR1 SEHNR, CDR2 FQNEAQ (reference sequence). CDR3 length: 16 residues. The CDR3 sequence: CASSSRLAGDPDTQYF. The DNA of the CDR3 is TGTGCCAGCAGCTCCCGACTAGCGGGGGACCCAGATACGCAGTATTTT.

The chain has TRBV5-8 and TRBJ1-6; TRBD1 is a possible D gene (5 bases). The germline V and J ends were trimmed by 0 bases and 11 bases, with 15 bases remaining between them. The germline gives CDR1 SGHTS, CDR2 YDEGEE. This CDR3 region has 15 residues. The CDR3 here is CASSLGGQGLTPLHF. CDR3 DNA sequence: TGTGCCAGCAGCTTGGGGGGTCAGGGTCTTACACCCCTCCACTTT. Using reference TRBV5-8 and TRBJ1-6 for the parts outside the CDR3, the full variable domain is EAGVTQSPTHLIKTRGQQATLRCSPISGHTSVYWYQQALGLGLQFLLWYDEGEERNRGNFPPRFSGRQFPNYSSELNVNALELEDSALYLCASSLGGQGLTPLHFGNGTRLTVT.

V gene TRBV27 combines with J gene TRBJ1-6; TRBD1 matches at 7 bases. V was pared by 3 bases and J by 5 bases, with 1 base of the junction left unmatched. This CDR3 has 14 amino acids. Germline V gene data show CDR1 as MNHEY and CDR2 as SMNVEV (reference sequence). The CDR3 loop is CASSFGQDNSPLHF. CDR3 sequence (DNA): TGTGCCAGCAGTTTCGGACAGGATAATTCACCCCTCCACTTT.

This chain uses TRBV30 with TRBJ1-2, with D possibly matching TRBD1 (6 bases). Trimming left V 0 bases short and J 8 bases short, with 16 bases between. The CDR3 is made up of 14 amino acids. Germline-derived CDR1 and CDR2 are GTSNPN and SVGIG (reference sequence). This chain's CDR3 is CAWSVDLTGHGYTF. CDR3 coding DNA: TGTGCCTGGAGTGTAGATCTAACAGGGCACGGCTACACCTTC.

The chain carries TRBV11-2 and TRBJ2-5, with unresolved D. The CDR3 runs 14 residues. Trimming cost V 2 bases and J 4 bases, with 11 bases left between them. The germline V gene encodes CDR1 SGHAT and CDR2 FQNNGV. CDR3 in DNA: TGTGCCAGCAGCTTAACGGCGTCGGGAGAGACCCAGTACTTC. This translates into CASSLTASGETQYF.

V is TRBV19 and J is TRBJ2-7; 8 nucleotides match TRBD2. CDR1 and CDR2 (germline): LNHDA, SQIVND (reference sequence). Trimming took 5 bases from V and 6 from J; bases not matched to a gene: 3. The CDR3 sequence is 12 residues long. The CDR3 nucleotides read TGTGCCAGTAGTCGGACTAGCAGCGAGCAGTACTTC. Its protein is CASSRTSSEQYF.